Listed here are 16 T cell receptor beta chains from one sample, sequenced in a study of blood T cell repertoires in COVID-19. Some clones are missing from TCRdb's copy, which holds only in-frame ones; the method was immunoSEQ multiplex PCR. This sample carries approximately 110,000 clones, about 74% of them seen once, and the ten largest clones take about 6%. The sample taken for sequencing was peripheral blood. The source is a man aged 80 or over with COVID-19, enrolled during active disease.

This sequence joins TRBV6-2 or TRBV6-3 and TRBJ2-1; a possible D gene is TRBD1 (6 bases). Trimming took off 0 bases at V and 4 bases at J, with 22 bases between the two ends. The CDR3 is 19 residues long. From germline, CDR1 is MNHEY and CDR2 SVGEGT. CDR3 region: CASSYSILDTRGIYNEQFF. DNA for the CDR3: TGTGCCAGCAGTTACTCGATACTGGACACTAGGGGGATTTACAATGAGCAGTTCTTC.

The CDR3 nucleotides are TGTGCCAGCAATATTGGACAGGGGGGTGAAAAACTGTTTTTT. Amino acid sequence: CASNIGQGGEKLFF. The chain links TRBV6-5 to TRBJ1-4, with 10 nucleotides matching TRBD1. The V gene's germline CDR1 is MNHEY and CDR2 SVGAGI. The CDR3 length is 14 residues. Losses at the gene ends were 7 bases for V and 7 bases for J; bases not matched to a gene: 6.

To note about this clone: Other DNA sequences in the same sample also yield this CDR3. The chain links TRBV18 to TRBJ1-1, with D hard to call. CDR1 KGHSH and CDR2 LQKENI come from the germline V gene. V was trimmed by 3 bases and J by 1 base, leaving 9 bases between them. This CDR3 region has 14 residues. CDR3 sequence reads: CASSPATGNTEAFF. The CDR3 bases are TGTGCCAGCTCACCCGCTACGGGGAACACTGAAGCTTTCTTT.

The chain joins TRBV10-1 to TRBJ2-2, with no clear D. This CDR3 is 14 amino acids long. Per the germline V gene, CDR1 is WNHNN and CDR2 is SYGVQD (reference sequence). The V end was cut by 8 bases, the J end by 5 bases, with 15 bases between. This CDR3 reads CASSPGWATGELFF. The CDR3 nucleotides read TGCGCCAGCTCCCCTGGGTGGGCGACCGGGGAGCTGTTTTTT.

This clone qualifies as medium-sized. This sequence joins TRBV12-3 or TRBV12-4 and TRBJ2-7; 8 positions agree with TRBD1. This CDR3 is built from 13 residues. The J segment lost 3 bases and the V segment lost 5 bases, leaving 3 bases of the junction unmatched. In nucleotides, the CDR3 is TGTGCCAGCAGTACGGACAGGGTCTACGAGCAGTACTTC. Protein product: CASSTDRVYEQYF.

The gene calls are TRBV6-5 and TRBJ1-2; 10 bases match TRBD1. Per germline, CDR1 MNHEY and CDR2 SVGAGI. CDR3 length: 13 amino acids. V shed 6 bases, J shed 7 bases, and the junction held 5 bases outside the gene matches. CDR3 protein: CASRKTGGFGYTF. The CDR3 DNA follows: TGTGCCAGCAGAAAGACAGGGGGCTTTGGCTACACCTTC.

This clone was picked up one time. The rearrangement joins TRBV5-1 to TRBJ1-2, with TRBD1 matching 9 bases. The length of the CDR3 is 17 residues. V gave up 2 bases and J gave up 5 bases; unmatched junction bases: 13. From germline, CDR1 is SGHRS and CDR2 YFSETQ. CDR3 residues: CASSLQESGTGLYGYTF. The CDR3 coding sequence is TGCGCCAGCAGCTTACAAGAGTCGGGGACAGGGCTATATGGCTACACCTTC.

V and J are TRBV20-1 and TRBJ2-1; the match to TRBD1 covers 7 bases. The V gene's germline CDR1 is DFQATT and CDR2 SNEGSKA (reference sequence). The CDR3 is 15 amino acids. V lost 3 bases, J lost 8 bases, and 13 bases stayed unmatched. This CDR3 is CSASPGGSAADEQFF. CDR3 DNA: TGCAGTGCTAGTCCAGGGGGTTCTGCCGCCGATGAGCAGTTCTTC.

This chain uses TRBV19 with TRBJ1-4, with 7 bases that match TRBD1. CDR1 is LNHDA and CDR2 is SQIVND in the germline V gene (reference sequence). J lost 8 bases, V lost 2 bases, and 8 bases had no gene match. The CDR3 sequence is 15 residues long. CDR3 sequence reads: CASSISTGVREKLFF. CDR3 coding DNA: TGTGCCAGTAGTATATCTACAGGGGTCAGGGAAAAACTGTTTTTT.

CDR3 nucleotides: TGTGCCAGCAGCCCCCAACCGGGCTCCTACAATGAGCAGTTCTTC. Translation gives CASSPQPGSYNEQFF. The rearrangement links TRBV7-3 to TRBJ2-1; unclear D gene. Germline lookup yields CDR1 SGHTA and CDR2 FQGTGA. The CDR3 contains 15 residues. V dropped 5 bases and J dropped 0 bases, with 11 bases sitting between them.

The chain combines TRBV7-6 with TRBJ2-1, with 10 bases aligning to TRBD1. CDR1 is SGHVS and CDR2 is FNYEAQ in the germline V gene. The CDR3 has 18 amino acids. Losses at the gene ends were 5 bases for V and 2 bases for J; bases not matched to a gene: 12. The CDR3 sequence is CASSLLGWTGGTYNEQFF. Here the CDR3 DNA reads TGTGCCAGCAGCCTTTTAGGGTGGACAGGGGGGACCTACAATGAGCAGTTCTTC.

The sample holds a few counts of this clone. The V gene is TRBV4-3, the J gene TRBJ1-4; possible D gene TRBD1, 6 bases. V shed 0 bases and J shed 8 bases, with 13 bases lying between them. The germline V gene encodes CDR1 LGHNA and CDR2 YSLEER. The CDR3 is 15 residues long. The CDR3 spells CASSQEYRVEEKLFF. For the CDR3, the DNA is TGCGCCAGCAGCCAAGAGTACAGGGTGGAGGAAAAACTGTTTTTT.

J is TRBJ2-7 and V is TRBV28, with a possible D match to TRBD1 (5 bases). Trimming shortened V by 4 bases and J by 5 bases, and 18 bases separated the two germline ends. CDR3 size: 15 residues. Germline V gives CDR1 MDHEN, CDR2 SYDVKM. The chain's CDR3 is CASSSERPLGDEQYF. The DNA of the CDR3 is TGTGCCAGCAGTTCCGAAAGACCGTTAGGGGACGAGCAGTACTTC.

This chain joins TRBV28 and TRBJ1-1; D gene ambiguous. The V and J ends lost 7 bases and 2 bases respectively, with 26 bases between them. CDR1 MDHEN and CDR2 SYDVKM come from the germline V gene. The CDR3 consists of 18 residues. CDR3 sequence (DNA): TGTGCCAGCACCACGGAGCCTGGCCATCATGCAGACAACACTGAAGCTTTCTTT. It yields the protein CASTTEPGHHADNTEAFF.

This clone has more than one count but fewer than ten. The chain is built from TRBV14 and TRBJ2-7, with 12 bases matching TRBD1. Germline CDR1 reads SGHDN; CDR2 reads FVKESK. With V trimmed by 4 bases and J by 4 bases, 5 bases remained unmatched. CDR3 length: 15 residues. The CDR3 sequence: CASSPGQGARYEQYF. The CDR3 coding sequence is TGTGCCAGCAGCCCGGGACAGGGGGCGCGGTACGAGCAGTACTTC. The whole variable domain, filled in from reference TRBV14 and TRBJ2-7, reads EAGVTQFPSHSVIEKGQTVTLRCDPISGHDNLYWYRRVMGKEIKFLLHFVKESKQDESGMPNNRFLAERTGGTYSTLKVQPAELEDSGVYFCASSPGQGARYEQYFGPGTRLTVT.

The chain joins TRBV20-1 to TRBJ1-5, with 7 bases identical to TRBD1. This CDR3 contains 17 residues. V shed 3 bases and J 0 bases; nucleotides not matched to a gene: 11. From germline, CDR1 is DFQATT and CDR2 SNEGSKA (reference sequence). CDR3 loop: CSASYPGTEYSNQPQHF. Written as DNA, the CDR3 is TGCAGTGCTAGTTACCCCGGGACAGAATATAGCAATCAGCCCCAGCATTTT.